This T cell receptor (beta chain) originates from a study of human T cells and chemical hapten exposure. Study-wide context: Patch tests put 0.01% DPC on the upper back, and the results were checked at 6 days. Affected patients, primarily female, had alopecia areata, totalis or universalis. Study conclusions and caveats: Against controls, expanded TCRs gave rise to significantly more large CDR3 similarity clusters.

The V and J ends lost 4 bases and 6 bases respectively, with 9 bases between them. Looked up from germline, CDR1 is MNHEY and CDR2 is SVGEGT. This CDR3 is 13 amino acids long. The time point was: patch test 3, about 24 weeks after DPC sensitization. Treatment meaning: therapeutic diphenylcyclopropenone sensitization with weekly scalp DPC. With respect to this clonotype: Its matching antigen is unknown.

Each CDR3 protein gets one entry after TCRdb re-called the RACE reads with MiXCR. The sample consists of just under 65,000 distinct CDR3 sequences, approximately 10% of them appearing once. Sequencing was performed on whole blood, taken in connection with sensitization to the hapten diphenylcyclopropenone (DPC). The V call is TRBV6-2 or TRBV6-3, the J call TRBJ2-2; D may be TRBD1 or TRBD2 (5 bases each). This receptor was taken from a woman in her 30s with alopecia areata. Some clones in this sample may be carry-over from other donors' samples. Written as DNA, the CDR3 is TGTGCCAGCAGTTGGCAGGGAGCCGGGGAGCTGTTTTTT. Its translation is CASSWQGAGELFF.